One sample yielded the 23 T cell receptor beta chains listed below, sequenced in a study of cytomegalovirus exposure and HLA in healthy donors. PCR involved 60 Vbeta and 13 Jbeta primers. Assay: immunoSEQ multiplex PCR; the TCRdb copy retains only in-frame clones and omits some. The repertoire holds 95,000 to 150,000 clones, with roughly 18% as singletons. The material sequenced was PBMCs. These receptors came from a female donor in good health and CMV-seropositive.

This clone was recorded a few times. The V gene is TRBV5-4, the J gene TRBJ2-5, with D tentatively TRBD2 (7 bases). V lost 0 bases and J lost 3, with 21 bases in between. Per germline, CDR1 SGHNT and CDR2 YYREEE (reference sequence). The CDR3 extends over 18 amino acids. In DNA form, the CDR3 reads TGTGCCAGCAGCTTGGAAGGTCCGCGGGGGACAAACAAAGAGACCCAGTACTTC. This gives the protein CASSLEGPRGTNKETQYF.

This clone has only a few counts. The chain has TRBV28 and TRBJ1-5; 10 nucleotides agree with TRBD1. V gave up 5 bases and J gave up 7 bases; unmatched junction bases: 11. The CDR3 is made up of 16 amino acids. Germline values: CDR1 MDHEN, CDR2 SYDVKM. This CDR3 reads CASSMDRGDFKQPQHF. In nucleotides, the CDR3 is TGTGCCAGCAGTATGGACAGGGGGGATTTTAAGCAGCCCCAGCATTTT.

The rearrangement links TRBV6-6 to TRBJ2-2; no clear D. The CDR3 totals 12 residues. From germline, CDR1 is MNHNY and CDR2 SVGAGI (reference sequence). The V gene lost 5 bases and the J gene lost 2 bases, with 3 bases spanning the gap. The CDR3 coding sequence is TGTGCCAGCAGTACAAACACCGGGGAGCTGTTTTTT. Residues: CASSTNTGELFF.

This clone was seen more than once but under ten times. This chain connects TRBV4-3 to TRBJ2-1, with D perhaps matching TRBD2 (7 bases). In germline, CDR1 is LGHNA, CDR2 YSLEER. V was clipped by 1 base and J by 6 bases, with 16 bases between them. This CDR3 is built from 16 residues. In nucleotides, the CDR3 is TGCGCCAGCAGCCAAGTCTTGGGGGAGGGGGGCAATGAGCAGTTCTTC. Amino acid sequence: CASSQVLGEGGNEQFF.

This clone was recorded a few times. V is TRBV19 and J is TRBJ1-2, with D hard to call. Germline CDR1 and CDR2: LNHDA and SQIVND (reference sequence). V was clipped by 3 bases and J by 8 bases, with 7 bases between them. There are 11 residues in the CDR3. CDR3 residues: CASSIRGGYTF. The CDR3 DNA follows: TGTGCCAGTAGTATTCGGGGAGGCTACACCTTC.

This clone was detected a few times. The chain carries TRBV9 and TRBJ2-2; 12 bases are a match to TRBD2. The CDR3 length is 14 residues. With 4 bases clipped from V and 10 bases from J, the junction kept 5 bases outside the gene matches. The germline V gene encodes CDR1 SGDLS and CDR2 YYNGEE. The CDR3, as DNA: TGTGCCAGCAGCCCTAGCGGGAGGGCCAAGGAGCTGTTTTTT. Translated: CASSPSGRAKELFF.

The rearrangement links TRBV2 to TRBJ1-1; D is perhaps TRBD1 (6 bases). CDR3 length: 15 residues. In germline, CDR1 is SNHLY, CDR2 FYNNEI. V was cut by 6 bases and J by 0 bases, with 14 bases left in between. The CDR3 protein is CASSGQPNMNTEAFF. In DNA, the CDR3 is TGTGCCAGCAGCGGACAGCCGAATATGAACACTGAAGCTTTCTTT.

The gene calls are TRBV5-4 and TRBJ2-2; D might be TRBD2 (6 bases). Deletions cut 2 bases from V and 4 bases from J, with 12 bases between. Looked up from germline, CDR1 is SGHNT and CDR2 is YYREEE (reference sequence). The CDR3 is made up of 15 amino acids. The CDR3 protein is CASSFWGVGTGELFF. CDR3 DNA: TGTGCCAGCAGCTTTTGGGGGGTTGGCACCGGGGAGCTGTTTTTT.

The chain carries TRBV5-1 and TRBJ2-3; 10 bases line up with TRBD2. Germline V gene sequence: CDR1 SGHRS, CDR2 YFSETQ. This CDR3 has 15 residues. Losses at the gene ends were 0 bases for V and 6 bases for J; bases not matched to a gene: 4. Written as DNA, the CDR3 is TGCGCCAGCAGCTTGGTCTCTAGCGGGAGTGATACGCAGTATTTT. Translated, it gives CASSLVSSGSDTQYF. The full variable domain, with the rest looked up from reference TRBV5-1 and TRBJ2-3, is KAGVTQTPRYLIKTRGQQVTLSCSPISGHRSVSWYQQTPGQGLQFLFEYFSETQRNKGNFPGRFSGRQFSNSRSEMNVSTLELGDSALYLCASSLVSSGSDTQYFGPGTRLTVL.

CDR3 in amino acids: CASSPPPPRTNEKLFF. For the CDR3, the DNA is TGTGCCAGCAGCCCGCCCCCACCGCGGACAAATGAAAAACTGTTTTTT. V and J are TRBV5-8 and TRBJ1-4, with TRBD1 as a possible D gene (5 bases). The CDR3 contains 16 residues. Germline V gene sequence: CDR1 SGHTS, CDR2 YDEGEE. V lost 4 bases and J 5 bases, leaving 18 bases between the germline ends.

This clone has just a few counts. The chain employs TRBV6-5 and TRBJ1-4; possible D gene TRBD1, 5 bases. The CDR3 sequence is 16 residues long. V lost 0 bases, J lost 1 base, and 9 bases lay in between. The V gene's germline CDR1 is MNHEY and CDR2 SVGAGI. In nucleotides, the CDR3 is TGTGCCAGCAGTTACTCGGGGGGGGGAACTAATGAAAAACTGTTTTTT. Amino acids: CASSYSGGGTNEKLFF.

The V and J genes are TRBV29-1 and TRBJ2-3; unclear D gene. With 7 bases removed from V and 0 bases from J, the gap between germline ends came to 14 bases. The CDR3 contains 14 residues. The germline gives CDR1 SQVTM, CDR2 ANQGSEA. CDR3 residues: CSAERQASTDTQYF. The CDR3 coding sequence is TGCAGCGCCGAACGGCAGGCTAGCACAGATACGCAGTATTTT.

This clone was counted only a few times. J is TRBJ1-6 and V is TRBV6-1, with TRBD1 as a possible D gene (6 bases). The V and J ends lost 2 bases and 6 bases respectively, with 17 bases between them. The CDR3 extends over 17 amino acids. Germline-derived CDR1 and CDR2 are MNHNS and SASEGT. The CDR3 bases are TGTGCCAGCAGTGAAAGCTCCGGACAGTCTACTAATTCACCCCTCCACTTT. Encoded protein: CASSESSGQSTNSPLHF.

This clone was counted a few times. The V and J genes are TRBV4-2 and TRBJ2-4; 7 bases line up with TRBD1. CDR1 LGHNA and CDR2 YNFKEQ come from the germline V gene. This CDR3 is built from 15 residues. Trimming at V came to 4 bases and at J to 4 bases, leaving 7 bases not matched to a gene. In DNA form, the CDR3 reads TGTGCCAGCAGCCCCCAGCCGGGACAGAAAAACATTCAGTACTTC. Translating it yields CASSPQPGQKNIQYF.

V is TRBV5-1 and J is TRBJ2-5, with 11 bases that match TRBD2. CDR1 and CDR2 from the germline V gene are SGHRS and YFSETQ. Trimming removed 4 bases from V and 5 bases from J; junction bases left unmatched: 10. The CDR3 runs 16 residues. The CDR3 DNA sequence: TGCGCCAGCAGCCTTGGGACTAGCGGAAGAGAGGAGACCCAGTACTTC. Translation gives CASSLGTSGREETQYF.

The chain links TRBV4-1 to TRBJ2-7; weak D call: TRBD2 (5 bases). The CDR3 runs to 16 residues. The germline V gene encodes CDR1 MGHRA and CDR2 YSYEKL. V shed 4 bases and J shed 3 bases, with 19 bases lying between them. The CDR3 nucleotides are TGCGCCAGCAGCCGAGGGCATCAGGACCCTAACTACGAGCAGTACTTC. Its protein product is CASSRGHQDPNYEQYF.

This clone was seen more than once but under ten times. The rearrangement joins TRBV5-1 to TRBJ1-2; D remains ambiguous. The CDR3 covers 14 residues. From germline, CDR1 is SGHRS and CDR2 YFSETQ. V was clipped by 0 bases and J by 4 bases, with 10 bases between them. CDR3 DNA: TGCGCCAGCAGCTTGGACTTAGCCGGCTATGGCTACACCTTC. Translation gives CASSLDLAGYGYTF.

The V call is TRBV5-1, the J call TRBJ1-4; no firm D call. The CDR3 is 16 amino acids. Per germline, CDR1 SGHRS and CDR2 YFSETQ. V dropped 4 bases and J dropped 5 bases, with 18 bases sitting between them. The CDR3 region has the DNA TGCGCCAGCAGCCTCCTTCCCCGGGTCACAAATGAAAAACTGTTTTTT. Translating gives CASSLLPRVTNEKLFF.

The rearrangement uses TRBV4-3 and TRBJ2-1, with TRBD1 matching over 7 bases. Looked up from germline, CDR1 is LGHNA and CDR2 is YSLEER. The length of the CDR3 is 13 residues. J lost 6 bases, V lost 4 bases, and 3 bases had no gene match. CDR3 in amino acids: CASSLTGANEQFF. DNA of the CDR3: TGCGCCAGCAGCCTAACAGGGGCCAATGAGCAGTTCTTC.

The chain combines TRBV7-8 with TRBJ2-3; 9 nucleotides line up with TRBD2. This CDR3 has 16 amino acids. Germline-derived CDR1 and CDR2 are SGHVS and FQNEAQ. V lost 5 bases to trimming and J lost 2 bases; unmatched junction nucleotides: 8. In DNA, the CDR3 is TGTGCCAGCAGCCGAGATCCTAGCGGGGCCACAGATACGCAGTATTTT. This codes for CASSRDPSGATDTQYF.

The V gene is TRBV5-4, the J gene TRBJ2-1, with D possibly TRBD2 on 6 matching bases. This CDR3 is built from 16 residues. Germline V gives CDR1 SGHNT, CDR2 YYREEE (reference sequence). V was cut by 3 bases and J by 5 bases, with 18 bases left in between. The DNA of the CDR3 is TGTGCCAGCAGCTCTCCAGCCGGAGGGCCGGACAATGAGCAGTTCTTC. It encodes CASSSPAGGPDNEQFF.

The chain carries TRBV5-8 and TRBJ2-5; TRBD1 might be the D (6 bases). Trimming removed 2 bases at V and 3 bases at J, with 8 bases between. This CDR3 region has 13 residues. Germline values: CDR1 SGHTS, CDR2 YDEGEE. CDR3 sequence: CASSFRGEETQYF. CDR3 in DNA: TGTGCCAGCAGCTTCAGGGGAGAAGAGACCCAGTACTTC. Filled out from reference TRBV5-8 and TRBJ2-5, the complete variable domain reads EAGVTQSPTHLIKTRGQQATLRCSPISGHTSVYWYQQALGLGLQFLLWYDEGEERNRGNFPPRFSGRQFPNYSSELNVNALELEDSALYLCASSFRGEETQYFGPGTRLLVL.

The rearrangement links TRBV2 to TRBJ2-7, with D possibly matching TRBD2 (5 bases). Per germline, CDR1 SNHLY and CDR2 FYNNEI. Trimming cost V 6 bases and J 11 bases, with 17 bases left between them. The CDR3 spans 12 residues. In DNA form, the CDR3 reads TGTGCCAGCAGCCGACCGGGTGCGGGCGAGTACTTC. Protein product: CASSRPGAGEYF.